Included here is one T cell receptor beta chain sequence, with context. This clonotype appeared a few times. It lacks a known antigen. No much larger clone exists at a distance of one base, and base qualities are not known. The data were obtained in a study of T cell repertoires in cytomegalovirus infection (dated by TCRdb to between 2017 and 2020). About the investigation overall: Alongside well-studied HLA-B-restricted epitopes, the peptide stimulations were aimed at recently identified HLA-C-restricted CMV epitopes, whose presentation resists viral immunomodulation. The HLA type of each donor mattered for the analysis, because public TCR beta signatures pointed to carriage of CMV infection along with the matching HLA type.

Results and caveats for the whole study, not just this receptor: Cumulative frequency of public TCR beta family members discriminated carriers of CMV infection plus the relevant HLA type in this cohort and an independent approximately 350-donor cohort. The ex vivo response was dominated by HLA-C-restricted CMV-specific TCR beta clonotypes, which also provided the single most frequent clonotype in two of eight donors.

What this sample's treatment or condition label stands for: in vitro stimulation with specific CMV peptide epitopes to enrich CMV-specific T cells. Sequencing instrument: Illumina HiSeq 1500. In-frame beta chains were kept once TCRdb had trimmed the public reads at Q25 with fastp and called clones with MiXCR. For every CDR3 protein sequence, its rows merge into one entry that carries the most common genes and DNA. The sample has about 920,000 distinct CDR3 sequences on record, about a third of them singletons. Roughly 12% of the sample belongs to the ten largest clones. CDR1 and CDR2 (PRHDT, FYEKMQ) derive from the germline V gene (reference sequence). The CDR3 has 17 amino acids, counting the end cysteine and phenylalanine. Only the CDR3 region is kept as DNA, spanning 51 bases read in frame from base 1. V is cut by 1 base and J by 2 bases, and the space between the germline ends is 17 bases.

This chain is built from TRBV13 and TRBJ1-2; TRBD1 is perhaps the D gene, given 5 matching bases. The sample in question was cultured CD8+ T cells from PBMCs, obtained from culture after CMV antigen stimulation. The sequence came from a human donor in good health (CMV status not recorded). Some clones in this sample may be carry-over from other donors' samples. At the DNA level, the sequence is TGTGCCAGCAGCTTAGCGGGACGGACTGGATTAAACTATGGCTACACCTTC. Translated, it gives CASSLAGRTGLNYGYTF.